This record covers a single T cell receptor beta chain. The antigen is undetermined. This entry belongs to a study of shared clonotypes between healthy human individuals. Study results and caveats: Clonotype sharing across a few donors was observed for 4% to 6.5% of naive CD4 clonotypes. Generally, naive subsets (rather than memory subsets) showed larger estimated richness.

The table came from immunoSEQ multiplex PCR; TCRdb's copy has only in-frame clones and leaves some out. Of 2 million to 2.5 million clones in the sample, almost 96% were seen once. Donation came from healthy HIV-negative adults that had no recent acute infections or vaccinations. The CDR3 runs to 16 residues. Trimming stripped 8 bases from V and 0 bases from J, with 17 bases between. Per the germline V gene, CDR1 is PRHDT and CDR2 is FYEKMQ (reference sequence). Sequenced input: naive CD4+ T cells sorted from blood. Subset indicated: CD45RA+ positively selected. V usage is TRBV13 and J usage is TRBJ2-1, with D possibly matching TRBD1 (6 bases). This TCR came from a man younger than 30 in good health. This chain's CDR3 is CASHYRRGHSYNEQFF. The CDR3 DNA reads TGTGCCAGCCACTACCGCCGGGGACACTCCTACAATGAGCAGTTCTTC.